Following are 20 T cell receptor beta chains from one sample sequenced in a study of T-cell memory formation after mild COVID-19 (dated by TCRdb to about 2021). Library preparation was by 5' RACE. Sequencing used an Illumina NovaSeq 6000. The public sequencing data were trimmed at Q25 with fastp and processed into clonotypes with MiXCR by TCRdb, which kept only in-frame beta chains. Each entry is one CDR3 protein sequence, shown with its most common DNA and genes. For this sample the table gives more than 300,000 distinct CDR3 sequences, of which 14% were detected only once. The ten largest make up roughly 23% of the sample. The sequencing input was PBMCs or a T cell subset sorted from them (not recorded which). Receptors originate from a man aged 18-30 years who had mild COVID-19 (a few samples of this study predate the infection). The sample titles of this study are shuffled in the database, so cell type and time point are left out; the donor was told from shared clones.

This clonotype was counted a single time. V and J are TRBV4-3 and TRBJ2-1; D uncertain. The V end lost 1 base, the J end lost 0 bases, and 7 bases lay between the germline ends. The CDR3 spans 15 residues. Germline values: CDR1 LGHNA, CDR2 YSLEER. CDR3 coding DNA: TGCGCCAGCAGCCAAGCCCTTGACTCCTACAATGAGCAGTTCTTC. Its protein product is CASSQALDSYNEQFF.

This clonotype was counted a few times. This CDR3 reads CASSFGDGNQPQHF. In DNA form, the CDR3 reads TGTGCCAGCAGCTTCGGGGATGGCAATCAGCCCCAGCATTTT. The chain has TRBV7-2 and TRBJ1-5, with D unclear. Germline V gene sequence: CDR1 SGHTA, CDR2 FQGNSA. V lost 3 bases and J 2 bases, leaving 8 bases between the germline ends. The CDR3 contains 14 residues. The whole variable domain, remainder taken from reference TRBV7-2 and TRBJ1-5, is GAGVSQSPSNKVTEKGKDVELRCDPISGHTALYWYRQSLGQGLEFLIYFQGNSAPDKSGLPSDRFSAERTGGSVSTLTIQRTQQEDSAVYLCASSFGDGNQPQHFGDGTRLSIL.

This clonotype was counted a few times. The chain uses TRBV2 and TRBJ2-3; 11 nucleotides match TRBD1. CDR1 is SNHLY, CDR2 FYNNEI, per germline. With 7 bases clipped from V and 4 bases from J, the junction kept 7 bases outside the gene matches. The CDR3 has 15 residues. Here the CDR3 DNA reads TGTGCCAGCAAGCGGGGGACAGGGGGTGCAGATACGCAGTATTTT. It encodes CASKRGTGGADTQYF. Together with reference TRBV2 and TRBJ2-3, the CDR3 gives the full variable domain: EPEVTQTPSHQVTQMGQEVILRCVPISNHLYFYWYRQILGQKVEFLVSFYNNEISEKSEIFDDQFSVERPDGSNFTLKIRSTKLEDSAMYFCASKRGTGGADTQYFGPGTRLTVL.

The chain links TRBV12-3 or TRBV12-4 to TRBJ1-2; D is undetermined. Trimming removed 4 bases from V and 8 bases from J, with 11 bases in between. This CDR3 has 12 amino acids. In DNA, the CDR3 is TGTGCCAGCAGTTATGGACGGAGAGGCTACACCTTC. It is translated as CASSYGRRGYTF.

On this clonotype: This could be a read error, since a much larger clone is one nucleotide away. The rearrangement links TRBV6-5 to TRBJ1-2; D possibly corresponds to TRBD1 (5 bases). The CDR3 is made up of 13 amino acids. Germline V gives CDR1 MNHEY, CDR2 SVGAGI. The V and J ends lost 6 bases and 8 bases respectively, with 16 bases between them. CDR3 protein: CASRSTGDRGYTF. The CDR3 DNA follows: TGTGCCAGCAGGTCCACCGGGGACCGCGGCTACACCTTC.

V gene TRBV5-1 combines with J gene TRBJ2-1; 9 bases map to TRBD2. This CDR3 is 15 amino acids long. The germline V gene encodes CDR1 SGHRS and CDR2 YFSETQ. V shed 5 bases and J 4 bases; nucleotides not matched to a gene: 7. The CDR3 protein is CASSLAGQLYNEQFF. The DNA of the CDR3 is TGCGCCAGCAGTCTAGCGGGACAACTATACAATGAGCAGTTCTTC.

This clonotype was observed a handful of times. The rearrangement joins TRBV7-2 to TRBJ2-5; TRBD1 or TRBD2 may be the D gene (5 bases each). With 3 bases removed from V and 6 bases from J, the gap between germline ends came to 17 bases. The CDR3 extends over 15 amino acids. Germline V gene lookup returns CDR1 SGHTA and CDR2 FQGNSA. CDR3 DNA: TGTGCCAGCAGCTTGGACAAGCACGGGGCGCAGACCCAGTACTTC. Amino acid sequence: CASSLDKHGAQTQYF.

This sequence joins TRBV12-3 or TRBV12-4 and TRBJ1-6; D gene uncertain. The V gene lost 6 bases and the J gene lost 5 bases, with 17 bases spanning the gap. The CDR3 runs to 16 residues. The DNA for the CDR3 is TGTGCCAGCAGCCGCCGAGGGTCTAGCGATAATTCACCCCTCCACTTT. It translates to CASSRRGSSDNSPLHF.

This clonotype was recorded a few times. This chain joins TRBV4-3 and TRBJ2-7; the match to TRBD2 covers 8 bases. This CDR3 is built from 14 residues. Trimming at V came to 4 bases and at J to 7 bases, leaving 9 bases not matched to a gene. The germline gives CDR1 LGHNA, CDR2 YSLEER. The CDR3 is CASSPERGQGEQYF. CDR3 DNA: TGCGCCAGCAGCCCCGAGCGGGGGCAAGGAGAGCAGTACTTC.

The chain employs TRBV7-6 and TRBJ2-1; no clear D. Trimming removed 3 bases at V and 2 bases at J, with 8 bases between. This CDR3 comprises 14 residues. Per the germline V gene, CDR1 is SGHVS and CDR2 is FNYEAQ. CDR3 in amino acids: CASSLLQAYNEQFF. In DNA form, the CDR3 reads TGTGCCAGCAGCTTGCTCCAGGCCTACAATGAGCAGTTCTTC.

The table lists this clonotype with many counts. This sequence joins TRBV6-5 and TRBJ1-1; 8 nucleotides agree with TRBD1. V lost 0 bases and J lost 4; bases outside the gene matches: 10. The CDR3 totals 17 residues. Germline V lookup: CDR1 MNHEY, CDR2 SVGAGI. DNA for the CDR3: TGTGCCAGCAGTTACTCGGGGGCAGGGGGCGGTAGCACTGAAGCTTTCTTT. This codes for CASSYSGAGGGSTEAFF.

This chain joins TRBV19 and TRBJ2-3; TRBD1 is a possible D gene (6 bases). CDR1 and CDR2 (germline): LNHDA, SQIVND (reference sequence). The CDR3 is 14 residues long. V was shortened by 5 bases and J by 6 bases, with 15 bases between the two germline ends. CDR3 sequence reads: CASSAGTTRDTQYF. CDR3 DNA: TGTGCCAGTAGTGCCGGGACAACCAGGGATACGCAGTATTTT.

The V call is TRBV4-2, the J call TRBJ2-7; the D is unclear. Germline CDR1 is LGHNA and CDR2 is YNFKEQ. Trimming cost V 0 bases and J 4 bases, with 13 bases left between them. The CDR3 covers 15 residues. CDR3 in DNA: TGTGCCAGCAGCCAAGATTTGACTGGCGAGTACGAGCAGTACTTC. Translation gives CASSQDLTGEYEQYF.

The V and J genes are TRBV6-1 and TRBJ1-1, with D unresolved. CDR3 length: 13 amino acids. The V gene's germline CDR1 is MNHNS and CDR2 SASEGT. Trimming removed 2 bases from V and 7 bases from J, with 11 bases in between. CDR3 loop: CASSEPLQSEAFF. For the CDR3, the DNA is TGTGCCAGCAGTGAACCACTCCAGAGTGAAGCTTTCTTT.

The chain links TRBV6-2 or TRBV6-3 to TRBJ1-5; maybe TRBD1 (6 bases). Trimming left V 5 bases short and J 10 bases short, with 12 bases between. Germline V gives CDR1 MNHEY, CDR2 SVGEGT. This CDR3 is built from 12 residues. The CDR3 DNA reads as TGTGCCAGCAGTCCCCCAGGGGTCCCCCAGCATTTT. Translation: CASSPPGVPQHF.

This clonotype has more than one count but fewer than ten. The V and J genes are TRBV5-6 and TRBJ2-3; perhaps TRBD1 as D (6 bases). The CDR3 is 15 amino acids. The germline CDR1 and CDR2 sequences are SGHDT and YYEEEE. The V and J ends lost 0 bases and 3 bases respectively, with 11 bases between them. CDR3 loop: CASSLATGWTDTQYF. The CDR3, as DNA: TGTGCCAGCAGCTTGGCAACAGGGTGGACAGATACGCAGTATTTT.

This clonotype came up a few times. This chain uses TRBV20-1 with TRBJ2-7; 8 bases match TRBD1. The CDR3 consists of 13 residues. The germline V gene has CDR1 DFQATT and CDR2 SNEGSKA (reference sequence). J gave up 4 bases and V 5 bases, and 7 bases lay outside the gene matches. The CDR3 loop is CSAAGTGTYEQYF. CDR3 in DNA: TGCAGTGCTGCCGGGACAGGAACTTACGAGCAGTACTTC.

This clonotype has a handful of counts. V is TRBV29-1 and J is TRBJ2-7, with D possibly matching TRBD1 (6 bases). With 6 bases removed from V and 6 bases from J, the gap between germline ends came to 15 bases. Germline CDR1 and CDR2: SQVTM and ANQGSEA. This CDR3 is built from 12 residues. The CDR3 DNA reads TGCAGCGTGAGAGGGGGACGGGGCGAGCAGTACGTC. Translated, it gives CSVRGGRGEQYV.

The CDR3 DNA reads TGTGCCAGCAGCTTAGAAGTAGACACTGAAGCTTTCTTT. It codes for CASSLEVDTEAFF. The J gene is TRBJ1-1, the V gene TRBV7-2; D is unclear. The CDR3 totals 13 residues. The V and J ends lost 1 base and 3 bases respectively, with 6 bases between them. Germline V gene sequence: CDR1 SGHTA, CDR2 FQGNSA.

The chain recombines TRBV12-3 or TRBV12-4 with TRBJ1-2, with a possible D match to TRBD1 (5 bases). Trimming took 5 bases from V and 8 from J, leaving 9 bases between them. This CDR3 has 11 amino acids. DNA for the CDR3: TGTGCCAGCAGTGGGGGTGGGGGCTACACCTTC. Protein product: CASSGGGGYTF.